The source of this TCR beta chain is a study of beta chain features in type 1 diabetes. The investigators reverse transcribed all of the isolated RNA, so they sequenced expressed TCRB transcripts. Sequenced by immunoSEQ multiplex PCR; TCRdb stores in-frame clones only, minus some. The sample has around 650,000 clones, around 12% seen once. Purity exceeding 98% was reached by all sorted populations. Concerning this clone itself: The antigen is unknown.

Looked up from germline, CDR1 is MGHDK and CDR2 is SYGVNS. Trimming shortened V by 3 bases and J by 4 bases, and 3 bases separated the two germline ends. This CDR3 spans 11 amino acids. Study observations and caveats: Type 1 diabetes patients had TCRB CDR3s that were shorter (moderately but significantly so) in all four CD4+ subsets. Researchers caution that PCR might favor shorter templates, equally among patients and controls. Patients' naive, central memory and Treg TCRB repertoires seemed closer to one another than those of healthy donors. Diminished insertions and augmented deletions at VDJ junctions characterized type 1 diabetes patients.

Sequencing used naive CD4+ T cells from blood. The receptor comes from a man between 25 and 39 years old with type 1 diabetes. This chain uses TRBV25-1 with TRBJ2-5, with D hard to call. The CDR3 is CASSDLETQYF. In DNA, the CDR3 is TGTGCCAGCAGTGATTTAGAGACCCAGTACTTC.